This record concerns one T cell receptor beta chain sequence. The sample belongs to a study of T cell changes during pregnancy in multiple sclerosis. CDR1 and CDR2 from the germline V gene are SEHNR and FQNEAQ (reference sequence). V was shortened by 7 bases and J by 6 bases, with 22 bases between the two germline ends. CDR3 length: 16 amino acids. Data came from immunoSEQ multiplex PCR; TCRdb stores just in-frame clones and leaves some out. The data contain about 62,000 clones, 80% to 95% of them seen just once; the ten biggest clones take up 3.2%. J is TRBJ2-1 and V is TRBV7-9; possibly TRBD2 for D (6 bases). This specimen was CD8+ T cells from peripheral blood mononuclear cells, taken in the second trimester of pregnancy. This TCR was sampled from a female donor with multiple sclerosis, enrolled in a pregnancy study. The CDR3 sequence is CASNFFQTGLSNEQFF. DNA of the CDR3: TGTGCCAGCAACTTTTTTCAAACGGGACTCTCCAATGAGCAGTTCTTC.